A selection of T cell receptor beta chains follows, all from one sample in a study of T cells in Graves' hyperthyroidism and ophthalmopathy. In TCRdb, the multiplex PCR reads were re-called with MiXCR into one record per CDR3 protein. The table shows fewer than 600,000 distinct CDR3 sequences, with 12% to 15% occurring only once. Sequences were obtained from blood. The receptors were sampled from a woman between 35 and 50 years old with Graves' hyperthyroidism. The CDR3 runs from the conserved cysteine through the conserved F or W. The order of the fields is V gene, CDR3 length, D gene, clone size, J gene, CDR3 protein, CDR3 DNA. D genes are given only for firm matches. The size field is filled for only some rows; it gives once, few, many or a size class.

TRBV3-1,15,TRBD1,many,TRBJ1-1,CASSLRQGGNAEAFF,TGTGCCAGCAGCTTAAGACAGGGGGGGAACGCTGAAGCTTTCTTT
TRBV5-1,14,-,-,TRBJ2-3,CASHAGSITDTQYF,TGCGCCAGCCACGCAGGGAGTATCACAGATACGCAGTATTTT
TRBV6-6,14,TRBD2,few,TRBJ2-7,CASSYGRGDYEQYF,TGTGCCAGCAGTTACGGACGGGGGGACTACGAGCAGTACTTC
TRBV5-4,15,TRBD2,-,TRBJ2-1,CASTPGLAGVSEQFF,TGTGCCAGCACCCCGGGACTAGCGGGAGTCAGTGAGCAGTTCTTC
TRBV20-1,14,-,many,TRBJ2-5,CSARDGGRQETQYF,TGCAGTGCTAGAGATGGGGGGAGGCAAGAGACCCAGTACTTC
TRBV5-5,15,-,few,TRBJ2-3,CASSLGGIGTDTQYF,TGTGCCAGCAGCTTGGGCGGGATAGGCACAGATACGCAGTATTTT
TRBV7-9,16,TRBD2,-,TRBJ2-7,CASSHSLAGHAYEQYF,TGTGCCAGCAGCCACTCACTAGCGGGCCACGCCTACGAGCAGTACTTC
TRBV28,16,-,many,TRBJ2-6,CASSLPLNSGANVLTF,TGTGCCAGCAGTTTACCCCTTAACTCTGGGGCCAACGTCCTGACTTTC
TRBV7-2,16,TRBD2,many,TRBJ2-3,CASSSWEREHADTQYF,TGTGCCAGCAGCTCTTGGGAGCGGGAGCACGCAGATACGCAGTATTTT
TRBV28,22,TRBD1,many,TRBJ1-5,CASSVVSSGTGITLTINQPQHF,TGTGCCAGCAGTGTAGTAAGTTCCGGGACAGGTATCACCCTTACCATTAATCAGCCCCAGCATTTT
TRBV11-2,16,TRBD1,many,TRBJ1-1,CASSLAWGQGNTEAFF,TGTGCCAGCAGTCTCGCCTGGGGACAGGGAAACACTGAAGCTTTCTTT
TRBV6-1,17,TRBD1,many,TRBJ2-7,CASSRTGGSGGRYEQYF,TGTGCCAGCAGCCGGACAGGGGGGAGCGGAGGGCGCTACGAGCAGTACTTC
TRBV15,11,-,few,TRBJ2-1,CATSRDREQFF,TGTGCCACCAGCAGAGATAGAGAGCAGTTCTTC
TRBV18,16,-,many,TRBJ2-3,CASSPGNGRTTDTQYF,TGTGCCAGCTCCCCAGGGAACGGCCGTACCACAGATACGCAGTATTTT
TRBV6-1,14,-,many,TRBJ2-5,CASSETVGGETQYF,TGTGCCAGCAGTGAAACGGTTGGTGGAGAGACCCAGTACTTC
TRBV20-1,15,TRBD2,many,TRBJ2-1,CSARDLAGGENEQFF,TGCAGTGCTAGAGACCTAGCGGGAGGGGAGAATGAGCAGTTCTTC
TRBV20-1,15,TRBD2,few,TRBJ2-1,CSARRTSGRENEQFF,TGCAGTGCTCGTCGGACTAGCGGGAGAGAGAATGAGCAGTTCTTC
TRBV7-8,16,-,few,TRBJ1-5,CASSISRQLSNQPQHF,TGTGCCAGCAGCATCTCCAGACAGCTTAGCAATCAGCCCCAGCATTTT
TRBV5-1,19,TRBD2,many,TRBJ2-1,CASSLGLAGGLGFYNEQFF,TGCGCCAGCAGCCTGGGACTAGCGGGAGGGCTCGGGTTTTACAATGAGCAGTTCTTC
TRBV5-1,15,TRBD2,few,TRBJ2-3,CASSPIAGGQDTQYF,TGCGCCAGCAGTCCCATAGCGGGAGGGCAAGATACGCAGTATTTT
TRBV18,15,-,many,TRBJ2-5,CASSLTQASQETQYF,TGTGCCAGCTCACTTACACAGGCCTCCCAAGAGACCCAGTACTTC
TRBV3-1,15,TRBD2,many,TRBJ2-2,CASLDPGRASGELFF,TGTGCCAGCCTGGATCCCGGGAGGGCCTCCGGGGAGCTGTTTTTT
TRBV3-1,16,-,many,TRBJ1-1,CASSQAGGAPNTEAFF,TGTGCCAGCAGCCAAGCAGGTGGGGCGCCGAACACTGAAGCTTTCTTT
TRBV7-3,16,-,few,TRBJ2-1,CASSSTGPTVVNEQFF,TGTGCCAGCAGCTCGACAGGTCCCACAGTGGTCAATGAGCAGTTCTTC
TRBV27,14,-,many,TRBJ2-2,CASSLSGYSGELFF,TGTGCCAGCAGTTTATCCGGCTATTCCGGGGAGCTGTTTTTT
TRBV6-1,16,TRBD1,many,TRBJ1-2,CASSGLGTGRNYGYTF,TGTGCCAGCAGTGGTCTAGGGACAGGGCGTAACTATGGCTACACCTTC
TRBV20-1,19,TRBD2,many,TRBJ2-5,CSANDEGTSGRATVETQYF,TGCAGTGCTAACGACGAGGGGACTAGCGGGAGGGCCACGGTGGAGACCCAGTACTTC
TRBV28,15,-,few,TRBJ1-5,CASSPPGGGRQPQHF,TGTGCCAGCAGTCCTCCGGGGGGCGGAAGGCAGCCCCAGCATTTT
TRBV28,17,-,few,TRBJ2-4,CASSFEPPWVAKNIQYF,TGTGCCAGCAGTTTCGAGCCGCCCTGGGTAGCCAAAAACATTCAGTACTTC
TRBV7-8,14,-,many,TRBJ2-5,CASSPIGGLETQYF,TGTGCCAGTTCGCCCATTGGGGGGTTAGAGACCCAGTACTTC
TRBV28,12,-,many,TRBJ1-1,CASSSDNSQAFF,TGTGCCAGCAGTTCCGACAATTCGCAAGCTTTCTTT
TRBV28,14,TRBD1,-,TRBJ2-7,CASSLWDRAREQYF,TGTGCCAGCTCGCTTTGGGACAGAGCTCGGGAGCAGTACTTC
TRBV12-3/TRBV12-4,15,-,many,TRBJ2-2,CASRPRTPNTGELFF,TGTGCCAGCAGGCCCCGGACCCCGAACACCGGGGAGCTGTTTTTT
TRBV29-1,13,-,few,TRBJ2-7,CSVGYGLPYEQYF,TGCAGCGTTGGTTATGGACTTCCCTACGAGCAGTACTTC
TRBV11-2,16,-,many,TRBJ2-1,CASSLIRTQVGNEQFF,TGTGCCAGCAGCTTAATACGGACCCAGGTCGGGAATGAGCAGTTCTTC